The next 30 T cell receptor beta chains were all read from a single sample in a study of shared clonotypes between healthy human individuals. Sequencing used immunoSEQ multiplex PCR; TCRdb keeps in-frame clones, though not all of them. The table records 520,000 or so clones, 75% to 85% of them present only once. The specimen sequenced was PBMCs. The receptors derive from a middle-aged woman in good health. Some clones in this sample may be carry-over from other donors' samples.

The J gene is TRBJ2-5, the V gene TRBV29-1, with unresolved D. The CDR3 runs 14 residues. Germline V CDR1 and CDR2: SQVTM, ANQGSEA. V was clipped by 0 bases and J by 1 base, with 9 bases between them. This CDR3 is CSVEDVRRQETQYF. Here the CDR3 DNA reads TGCAGCGTTGAAGATGTCAGACGCCAAGAGACCCAGTACTTC.

The chain has TRBV12-5 and TRBJ2-2; no reliable D call. Germline V lookup: CDR1 LGHNT, CDR2 FRNRAP. The CDR3 is made up of 15 amino acids. The V and J ends lost 1 base and 8 bases respectively, with 14 bases between them. CDR3 amino acids: CASGLGSGRSGELFF. The CDR3 DNA follows: TGTGCTAGTGGTTTGGGCTCTGGTCGGAGTGGGGAGCTGTTTTTT.

This clone was recorded at least ten times. This sequence joins TRBV9 and TRBJ2-7, with D maybe TRBD2 (6 bases). V lost 2 bases and J lost 0, with 9 bases in between. Germline-derived CDR1 and CDR2 are SGDLS and YYNGEE. The CDR3 consists of 14 residues. The CDR3 coding sequence is TGTGCCAGCAGCGTCTCTAGCGCCTCCTACGAGCAGTACTTC. Amino acids: CASSVSSASYEQYF.

A few counts support this clone. CDR3 sequence (DNA): TGTGCCAGTAGAAGGGGCGAGGGTATCGCCGGGGAGCTGTTTTTT. This gives the protein CASRRGEGIAGELFF. This rearrangement joins TRBV19 to TRBJ2-2; D may match TRBD1 or TRBD2 (5 bases each). The V end lost 6 bases, the J end lost 6 bases, and 17 bases lay between the germline ends. The CDR3 has 15 residues. Per the germline V gene, CDR1 is LNHDA and CDR2 is SQIVND (reference sequence).

The chain couples TRBV15 to TRBJ2-7, with a weak D call TRBD1 (5 bases). Germline V gene data show CDR1 as LNHNV and CDR2 as YYDKDF (reference sequence). CDR3 length: 15 residues. Trimming took off 0 bases at V and 6 bases at J, with 15 bases between the two ends. For the CDR3, the DNA is TGTGCCACCAGCAGAGATAATCAGGGATGGTCCGAGCAGTACTTC. Its translation: CATSRDNQGWSEQYF. The full variable domain, in which reference TRBV15 and TRBJ2-7 provide the parts outside the CDR3, is DAMVIQNPRYQVTQFGKPVTLSCSQTLNHNVMYWYQQKSSQAPKLLFHYYDKDFNNEADTPDNFQSRRPNTSFCFLDIRSPGLGDTAMYLCATSRDNQGWSEQYFGPGTRLTVT.

The V call is TRBV6-5, the J call TRBJ2-5; D gene ambiguous. The CDR3 sequence is 16 residues long. The germline V and J ends were trimmed by 2 bases and 5 bases, with 18 bases remaining between them. CDR1 MNHEY and CDR2 SVGAGI come from the germline V gene. CDR3 coding DNA: TGTGCCAGCAGTTACCAACCGGGCGCTTATTCTGAGACCCAGTACTTC. It is translated as CASSYQPGAYSETQYF.

This chain uses TRBV7-8 with TRBJ2-1; 14 nucleotides agree with TRBD2. Per germline, CDR1 SGHVS and CDR2 FQNEAQ. The V segment lost 4 bases and the J segment 7 bases; nucleotides outside the gene matches: 6. This CDR3 is built from 16 residues. CDR3 residues: CASSSPTSGRGNEQFF. The CDR3 DNA sequence: TGTGCCAGCAGCTCCCCGACTAGCGGGAGGGGAAATGAGCAGTTCTTC.

This chain links TRBV6-5 with TRBJ2-7, with D perhaps TRBD2 (6 bases). The germline V gene has CDR1 MNHEY and CDR2 SVGAGI. The CDR3 runs to 15 residues. The ends were cut back, 6 bases at V and 0 bases at J, with 15 bases in the middle. As DNA, the CDR3 is TGTGCCAGCAGGGCGGGACGGGATAGCTCCTACGAGCAGTACTTC. It encodes CASRAGRDSSYEQYF.

V gene TRBV5-1 combines with J gene TRBJ2-5; possibly TRBD2 for D (5 bases). CDR1 is SGHRS and CDR2 is YFSETQ in the germline V gene. V lost 4 bases and J lost 2, with 15 bases in between. The CDR3 spans 15 residues. The CDR3 loop reads CASSIPLGAQETQYF. In DNA, the CDR3 is TGCGCCAGCAGCATACCTTTGGGAGCTCAAGAGACCCAGTACTTC.

For the CDR3, the DNA is TGTGCCAGCAGTTCGGGGACAGGGTGGGACTACGAGCAGTACTTC. It is translated as CASSSGTGWDYEQYF. The gene calls are TRBV28 and TRBJ2-7; 9 nucleotides line up with TRBD1. The CDR3 length is 15 residues. Germline CDR1 is MDHEN and CDR2 is SYDVKM. The ends lost 4 bases at V and 3 bases at J; junction bases unmatched: 7.

CDR3 in DNA: TGCGCCAGCAGCCAAACGGGACTAGCGGAGAAGAATGAGCAGTTCTTC. Amino acids: CASSQTGLAEKNEQFF. The chain is built from TRBV4-1 and TRBJ2-1; TRBD2 matches 11 bases. In germline, CDR1 is MGHRA, CDR2 YSYEKL. The CDR3 is 16 residues long. After removal of 2 bases from V and 7 bases from J, the junction contained 7 bases not matched to a gene.

The CDR3 nucleotides read TGTGCCAGCAGCTTGAGGCTAGCGGGAGGGCCCACCTCCAGGGAGACCCAGTACTTC. Amino acids: CASSLRLAGGPTSRETQYF. The rearrangement joins TRBV5-6 to TRBJ2-5; 12 bases agree with TRBD2. J gave up 5 bases and V 1 base, and 15 bases lay outside the gene matches. CDR3 length equals 19 residues. From germline, CDR1 is SGHDT and CDR2 YYEEEE.

The chain carries TRBV30 and TRBJ2-7; 11 nucleotides match TRBD1. Germline CDR1 is GTSNPN and CDR2 is SVGIG (reference sequence). With V trimmed by 5 bases and J by 2 bases, 2 bases remained unmatched. There are 13 residues in the CDR3. CDR3 amino acids: CAWSGQGAYEQYF. CDR3 DNA sequence: TGTGCCTGGTCGGGACAGGGGGCCTACGAGCAGTACTTC.

The V gene is TRBV10-3, the J gene TRBJ2-1; 10 nucleotides align to TRBD2. Germline V gene data show CDR1 as ENHRY and CDR2 as SYGVKD. V gave up 7 bases and J gave up 8 bases; unmatched junction bases: 8. The CDR3 extends over 14 amino acids. Written as DNA, the CDR3 is TGTGCCATCAAGCTAGCGGGAGATGGCGATGAGCAGTTCTTC. Protein: CAIKLAGDGDEQFF.

The chain recombines TRBV10-3 with TRBJ1-1; D is possibly TRBD1 (5 bases). The germline V gene has CDR1 ENHRY and CDR2 SYGVKD. The V gene lost 7 bases and the J gene lost 2 bases, with 17 bases spanning the gap. This CDR3 has 15 residues. The chain's CDR3 is CAINRREGSNTEAFF. The DNA of the CDR3 is TGTGCCATCAACCGCAGGGAGGGGTCTAACACTGAAGCTTTCTTT.

This clone has more than one count but fewer than ten. The V and J genes are TRBV2 and TRBJ1-5, with D possibly matching TRBD1 (6 bases). Germline values: CDR1 SNHLY, CDR2 FYNNEI. The germline V and J ends were trimmed by 6 bases and 0 bases, with 12 bases remaining between them. CDR3 length: 15 residues. The CDR3 loop reads CASSPGQRSNQPQHF. For the CDR3, the DNA is TGTGCCAGCAGCCCGGGACAACGTAGCAATCAGCCCCAGCATTTT.

This chain joins TRBV5-6 and TRBJ2-5, with D perhaps assigned TRBD1 or TRBD2 (5 bases each). The V end lost 0 bases, the J end lost 1 base, and 13 bases lay between the germline ends. The CDR3 consists of 16 residues. Per germline, CDR1 SGHDT and CDR2 YYEEEE. CDR3 protein: CASSLALGDFQETQYF. In DNA, the CDR3 is TGTGCCAGCAGCTTGGCCTTGGGGGATTTCCAAGAGACCCAGTACTTC. Supplemented by reference TRBV5-6 and TRBJ2-5, the full variable domain reads DAGVTQSPTHLIKTRGQQVTLRCSPKSGHDTVSWYQQALGQGPQFIFQYYEEEERQRGNFPDRFSGHQFPNYSSELNVNALLLGDSALYLCASSLALGDFQETQYFGPGTRLLVL.

V gene TRBV29-1 combines with J gene TRBJ2-7; the D gene could be TRBD1 or TRBD2 (5 bases each). The germline V gene encodes CDR1 SQVTM and CDR2 ANQGSEA. Trimming removed 6 bases from V and 2 bases from J, with 20 bases in between. The CDR3 extends over 15 amino acids. CDR3 sequence: CSVRAGSAATYEQYF. The CDR3 DNA follows: TGCAGCGTCCGGGCAGGGTCAGCGGCGACCTACGAGCAGTACTTC.

The chain carries TRBV18 and TRBJ2-5; TRBD2 might be the D (6 bases). Germline CDR1 reads KGHSH; CDR2 reads LQKENI. This CDR3 region has 15 residues. The V end was cut by 3 bases, the J end by 5 bases, with 16 bases between. The CDR3 bases are TGTGCCAGCTCACCGGACGCGGAGGGCGGGGAGACCCAGTACTTC. Its protein is CASSPDAEGGETQYF.

This clone was recorded many times. One end of the junction does not line up with germline, which may come from a read error. This chain uses TRBV7-7 with TRBJ2-1, with TRBD2 identical over 9 bases. The CDR3 consists of 14 residues. The germline V gene encodes CDR1 SSHAT and CDR2 FNYEAQ (reference sequence). CDR3 in DNA: TGTGCTAGCAGCTTAGCGGGGGATCACAATGAGCAGTTCTTC. This translates into CASSLAGDHNEQFF.

The rearrangement links TRBV7-7 to TRBJ2-1; D is unresolved. CDR3 length equals 14 residues. Looked up from germline, CDR1 is SSHAT and CDR2 is FNYEAQ (reference sequence). V dropped 0 bases and J dropped 7 bases, with 10 bases sitting between them. The CDR3 reads CASSLAGFGNEQFF. CDR3 nucleotide sequence: TGTGCCAGCAGCTTAGCGGGGTTTGGGAATGAGCAGTTCTTC.

The chain is built from TRBV19 and TRBJ2-3, with TRBD1 matching 10 bases. Germline CDR1 and CDR2: LNHDA and SQIVND (reference sequence). CDR3 size: 15 residues. V trimming: 1 base; J trimming: 6 bases; junction bases outside the gene matches: 4. CDR3 region: CASSIGQGAGDTQYF. CDR3 nucleotides: TGTGCCAGTAGTATAGGACAGGGGGCAGGGGATACGCAGTATTTT.

This chain joins TRBV7-8 and TRBJ1-5; D is possibly TRBD1 (5 bases). V was shortened by 6 bases and J by 4 bases, with 19 bases between the two germline ends. CDR3 length equals 16 residues. CDR1 and CDR2 (germline): SGHVS, FQNEAQ. The CDR3 bases are TGTGCCAGCAGTCGTCGAGGGGCTCAGTATAATCAGCCCCAGCATTTT. Translated, it gives CASSRRGAQYNQPQHF.

The V call is TRBV30, the J call TRBJ2-5; possibly TRBD1 for D (5 bases). V lost 0 bases to trimming and J lost 5 bases, with 13 bases between them. From germline, CDR1 is GTSNPN and CDR2 SVGIG (reference sequence). This CDR3 is 14 amino acids long. In DNA, the CDR3 is TGTGCCTGGAGTGTACTTGGACCAGGGGAGACCCAGTACTTC. Its protein product is CAWSVLGPGETQYF.

The rearrangement joins TRBV2 to TRBJ2-3; TRBD2 matches 8 bases. This CDR3 is 15 amino acids long. Trimming cost V 5 bases and J 2 bases; bases outside gene matches: 6. CDR1 is SNHLY, CDR2 FYNNEI, per germline. The CDR3 DNA follows: TGTGCCAGCAGTCGGAGCGGGAGAGTCACAGATACGCAGTATTTT. Translated, it gives CASSRSGRVTDTQYF.

The V call is TRBV6-6, the J call TRBJ2-7; D possibly corresponds to TRBD2 (6 bases). Trimming left V 2 bases short and J 0 bases short, with 8 bases between. Germline V lookup: CDR1 MNHNY, CDR2 SVGAGI (reference sequence). This CDR3 is 14 amino acids long. The CDR3 loop is CASSYRGVSYEQYF. CDR3 bases: TGTGCCAGCAGTTACCGCGGGGTCTCCTACGAGCAGTACTTC.

This chain uses TRBV7-7 with TRBJ2-5; D not certain. V was shortened by 2 bases and J by 3 bases, with 7 bases between the two germline ends. The V gene's germline CDR1 is SSHAT and CDR2 FNYEAQ (reference sequence). This CDR3 contains 13 residues. The CDR3 nucleotides are TGTGCCAGCAGCTTATCGGCAAAAGAGACCCAGTACTTC. As protein: CASSLSAKETQYF. Together with reference TRBV7-7 and TRBJ2-5, the CDR3 gives the full variable domain: GAGVSQSPRYKVTKRGQDVTLRCDPISSHATLYWYQQALGQGPEFLTYFNYEAQPDKSGLPSDRFSAERPEGSISTLTIQRTEQRDSAMYRCASSLSAKETQYFGPGTRLLVL.

The chain is built from TRBV6-6 and TRBJ1-2; D remains unclear. The CDR3 totals 13 residues. Germline V lookup: CDR1 MNHNY, CDR2 SVGAGI (reference sequence). Deletions cut 5 bases from V and 0 bases from J, with 7 bases between. CDR3 in amino acids: CASSMPANYGYTF. CDR3 nucleotide sequence: TGTGCCAGCAGTATGCCGGCTAACTATGGCTACACCTTC.

The chain joins TRBV28 to TRBJ2-7; 11 bases fit TRBD2. This CDR3 comprises 15 residues. Germline V gene lookup returns CDR1 MDHEN and CDR2 SYDVKM. With 9 bases clipped from V and 0 bases from J, the junction kept 7 bases outside the gene matches. Here the CDR3 DNA reads TGTGCCAGTTTAAAACTAGCGGGGGTCTCCTACGAGCAGTACTTC. It yields the protein CASLKLAGVSYEQYF.

This sequence joins TRBV11-3 and TRBJ2-1; 13 nucleotides agree with TRBD2. V lost 3 bases and J lost 7; bases outside the gene matches: 6. This CDR3 is built from 16 residues. Germline V lookup: CDR1 SGHNT, CDR2 YENEEA. The CDR3 is CASSFGSLAGGNEQFF. CDR3 bases: TGTGCCAGCAGCTTCGGATCACTAGCGGGAGGGAATGAGCAGTTCTTC.